This T cell receptor beta chain was retrieved from a study of cytomegalovirus exposure and HLA in healthy donors. Overall study results and limits: Across all donors, roughly uniform sequencing depth was an assumption of the presence/absence analyses. In a later analysis, a genetic analysis reported fewer productive-TCR N-insertions in an Asian-associated ancestry cluster than the cohort average.

V gave up 7 bases and J gave up 2 bases, with 12 bases separating them. The CDR3 covers 14 residues. PCR primers comprised 60 Vbeta and 13 Jbeta primers. Clones were read by immunoSEQ multiplex PCR, and TCRdb kept only the in-frame ones, dropping some. This sample has about 120,000 clones, with roughly 80% found just once. As regards this clone: The target antigen is unknown.

The V gene is TRBV6-7, the J gene TRBJ2-1, with D perhaps TRBD2 (5 bases). TRBV6-7 qualifies as an ORF whose function is uncertain. The sequence was collected from a woman aged 40 to 50 in good health and CMV-seropositive. The source material was PBMCs. Here the CDR3 DNA reads TGTGCCAGCAAAAGGGAGACCCCCTACAATGAGCAGTTCTTC. Translating gives CASKRETPYNEQFF.